This T cell receptor (beta chain) was retrieved from a study of blood T cell repertoires in COVID-19. Background on the study: PBMCs, B-cell-depleted T cells, or T cells were the source of the cDNA or gDNA that made up the material.

The CDR3 covers 17 residues. Losses at the gene ends were 9 bases for V and 2 bases for J; bases not matched to a gene: 12. Original methodology: Reference gene primers were amplified, and this amplification served to estimate nucleated cell counts. TCRdb's table, derived via immunoSEQ multiplex PCR, lists solely in-frame clones and lacks some. V, J and clone size are those of that table, while D and trimming were read from the DNA. The sample lists approximately 260,000 clones; 75% to 90% were seen once. The source material was peripheral blood. The source is a man aged 55 to 69 who had recovered from COVID-19. The chain links TRBV6-7 to TRBJ1-5; 11 bases are shared with TRBD1. TRBV6-7 is filed as an ORF, its function uncertain. The CDR3 reads CASADRGLPRGNQPQHF. In nucleotides, the CDR3 is TGTGCCAGTGCGGACAGGGGGCTCCCGCGGGGCAATCAGCCCCAGCATTTT.